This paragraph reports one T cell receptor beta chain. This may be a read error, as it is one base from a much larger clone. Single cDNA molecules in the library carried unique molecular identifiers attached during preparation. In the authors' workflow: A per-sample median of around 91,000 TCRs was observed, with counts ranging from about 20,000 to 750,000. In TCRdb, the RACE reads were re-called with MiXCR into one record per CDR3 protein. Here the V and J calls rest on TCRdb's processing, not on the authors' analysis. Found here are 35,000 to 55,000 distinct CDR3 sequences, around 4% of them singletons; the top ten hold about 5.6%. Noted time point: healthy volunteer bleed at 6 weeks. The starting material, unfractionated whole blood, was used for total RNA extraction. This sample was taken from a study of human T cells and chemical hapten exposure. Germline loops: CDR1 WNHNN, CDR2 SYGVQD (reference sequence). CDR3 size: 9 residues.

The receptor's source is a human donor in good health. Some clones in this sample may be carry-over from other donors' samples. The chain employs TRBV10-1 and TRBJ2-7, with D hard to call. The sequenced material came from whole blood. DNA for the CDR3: TGCGCCGGCAGTCCCCGAGGGTACTTC. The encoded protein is CAGSPRGYF.